Below, 7 T cell receptor beta chains from the same sample are listed, as sequenced in a study of T cells in Graves' hyperthyroidism and ophthalmopathy. Amplification of TCR beta CDR3 regions used RNA as the template. HTBI primers drove first-round RT-PCR of the TCR CDR3. From the multiplex PCR reads, TCRdb called clonotypes with MiXCR, one entry per CDR3 protein. Here the sample spans around 270,000 distinct CDR3 sequences, approximately 19% being singletons. The source material was blood. Receptors were obtained from a man aged 50 to 60 with Graves' ophthalmopathy.

This clonotype was seen many times. The chain uses TRBV5-1 and TRBJ2-2; 9 positions match TRBD1. The V and J ends lost 4 bases and 7 bases, in that order; junction bases with no gene match: 8. The CDR3 covers 15 residues. Germline V gives CDR1 SGHRS, CDR2 YFSETQ. The CDR3, as DNA: TGCGCCAGCAGCCCCCGGACAGGGGAAGGCGGGGAGCTGTTTTTT. Encoded protein: CASSPRTGEGGELFF.

In its sample, this clonotype was seen many times. CDR3 protein: CASSGPGGRSFTDTQYF. CDR3 nucleotide sequence: TGTGCCAGCAGTGGGCCTGGCGGGAGGAGCTTCACAGATACGCAGTATTTT. V gene TRBV27 combines with J gene TRBJ2-3; TRBD2 aligns across 8 bases. Germline trimming cut 5 bases from V and 2 bases from J; bases unmatched to any gene: 12. Germline CDR1 reads MNHEY; CDR2 reads SMNVEV (reference sequence). This CDR3 region has 17 residues.

This clonotype has more than one count but fewer than ten. The chain uses TRBV7-2 and TRBJ2-7; no reliable D call. Germline V gene data show CDR1 as SGHTA and CDR2 as FQGNSA. The CDR3 covers 14 residues. V lost 2 bases and J 2 bases, leaving 10 bases between the germline ends. The CDR3: CASSLKLGPYEQYF. The CDR3 nucleotides are TGTGCCAGCAGCTTAAAACTTGGGCCCTACGAGCAGTACTTC. Complete variable domain (other parts from reference TRBV7-2 and TRBJ2-7): GAGVSQSPSNKVTEKGKDVELRCDPISGHTALYWYRQSLGQGLEFLIYFQGNSAPDKSGLPSDRFSAERTGGSVSTLTIQRTQQEDSAVYLCASSLKLGPYEQYFGPGTRLTVT.

This clonotype was counted once. Possible read error: a much larger clone is one base away. The CDR3 loop is CASGFDNERFF. CDR3 in DNA: TGTGCCAGCGGTTTCGACAATGAGCGGTTCTTC. The rearrangement uses TRBV2 and TRBJ2-1; unclear D gene. Germline CDR1 is SNHLY and CDR2 is FYNNEI. CDR3 length: 11 amino acids.

J is TRBJ2-7 and V is TRBV15, with D possibly being TRBD1 (5 bases). The CDR3 is made up of 13 amino acids. V was pared by 5 bases and J by 6 bases, with 14 bases between. Germline V CDR1 and CDR2: LNHNV, YYDKDF (reference sequence). CDR3: CATSEQVGLEQYF. In DNA, the CDR3 is TGTGCCACCAGCGAACAGGTGGGCCTCGAGCAGTACTTC.

This clonotype was observed a few times. The chain uses TRBV4-1 and TRBJ1-1; TRBD1 might be the D (5 bases). CDR1 is MGHRA, CDR2 YSYEKL, per germline. The CDR3 has 16 amino acids. V was cut by 1 base and J by 0 bases, with 12 bases left in between. The CDR3 nucleotides read TGCGCCAGCAGCCAAGTTCGGACATTCATGAACACTGAAGCTTTCTTT. Amino acid sequence: CASSQVRTFMNTEAFF.

The V call is TRBV28, the J call TRBJ2-7, with unresolved D. CDR3 size: 12 residues. Germline V CDR1 and CDR2: MDHEN, SYDVKM. V was pared by 7 bases and J by 2 bases, with 9 bases between. The CDR3 reads CASTPGPYEQYF. In DNA, the CDR3 is TGTGCCAGCACCCCCGGCCCCTACGAGCAGTACTTC.